This T cell receptor (beta chain) was retrieved from a study of cytomegalovirus exposure and HLA in healthy donors. The germline gives CDR1 MNHEY, CDR2 SVGAGI. This CDR3 is built from 14 residues. V was shortened by 0 bases and J by 7 bases, with 12 bases between the two germline ends. The PCR was carried out with 60 Vbeta primers and 13 Jbeta primers. Some clones are missing from TCRdb's copy, which holds only in-frame ones; the method was immunoSEQ multiplex PCR. Here the sample table reports roughly 140,000 clones. This receptor was identified in a male donor in good health and CMV-seronegative. The specimen was PBMCs. The chain has TRBV6-5 and TRBJ1-1; the D is unclear. DNA for the CDR3: TGTGCCAGCAGTTACTCGAAACTATTCGATGAAGCTTTCTTT. Translated, it gives CASSYSKLFDEAFF.